The rows below give T cell receptor beta chains drawn from one sample of a study of beta chain features in type 1 diabetes. Libraries were prepared by immunoSEQ multiplex PCR; TCRdb keeps only in-frame clonotypes and omits some of them. This sample has roughly 230,000 clones, with about 11% found just once. Sequenced: naive CD4+ T cells from blood. The origin of the receptors is a man aged 25 to 45 with type 1 diabetes. The conserved cysteine and the conserved F or W are not part of the CDR3 here.

TRBJ2-7,TRBV10-3,AISQTGNEQY
TRBJ1-2,TRBV5-6,ASSLPGKGYT
TRBJ2-1,TRBV29-1,SARQDNEQF
TRBJ2-1,TRBV11-2,ASSLEGLAAYNEQF
TRBJ2-1,TRBV11-2,ASSLDYGGEQF
TRBJ1-5,TRBV2,ASSGTGYNQPQH
TRBJ2-2,TRBV27,ASSLRGDTGELF
TRBJ2-5,TRBV6-5,ASGQTLAGQETQY
TRBJ1-6,TRBV29-1,SVRIQADNSPLH
TRBJ2-5,TRBV25-1,ASSESGSGQETQY
TRBJ1-6,TRBV6-6,ASSGRGQGNNSPLH
TRBJ2-5,TRBV18,ASSQTSGEETQY
TRBJ1-1,TRBV18,ASLPGQGNTEAF
TRBJ1-1,TRBV7-9,ASSLLPRDRILMNTEAF
TRBJ2-5,TRBV19,ASSSRGSETQY
TRBJ2-3,TRBV19,ASSIREGDTQY
TRBJ1-2,TRBV7-2,ASSLRGRGGYT